These 17 T cell receptor beta chains share one sample of origin, sequenced in a study of tumor-infiltrating lymphocytes in primary liver carcinoma. From approximately 450 ng total RNA, TCR beta cDNA was generated with a primer in the constant region. Construction of TCR beta libraries relied on three successive nested multiplex PCR rounds employing slightly modified ARM-PCR. Amplification in the first two PCR rounds was performed using TRBV1-TRBV30 forward primers and a C-beta reverse primer for approximately 10 cycles each. TCRdb analysed the multiplex PCR reads with MiXCR anew, one entry per CDR3 protein. The table lists 300,000 to 400,000 distinct CDR3 sequences, around three fifths of them singletons. The authors took blood RNA from unsorted whole blood and also extracted germline DNA. The sample was peripheral blood. These receptors were obtained from a man in his forties with primary liver carcinoma and hepatitis B virus infection.

The chain joins TRBV6-1 to TRBJ1-4; 11 nucleotides match TRBD1. The CDR3 length is 14 residues. With 5 bases clipped from V and 8 bases from J, the junction kept 4 bases outside the gene matches. The germline gives CDR1 MNHNS, CDR2 SASEGT. The CDR3 loop reads CASSKGTGGEKLFF. In DNA form, the CDR3 reads TGTGCCAGCAGTAAAGGGACAGGGGGAGAAAAACTGTTTTTT.

V usage is TRBV5-1 and J usage is TRBJ1-5, with D maybe TRBD1 (6 bases). This CDR3 has 16 amino acids. The ends were cut back, 4 bases at V and 5 bases at J, with 19 bases in the middle. CDR1 is SGHRS and CDR2 is YFSETQ in the germline V gene. The CDR3 here is CASSPGEQGVDQPQHF. In DNA, the CDR3 is TGCGCCAGCAGCCCGGGGGAACAGGGTGTTGATCAGCCCCAGCATTTT. The full variable domain, with the rest looked up from reference TRBV5-1 and TRBJ1-5, is KAGVTQTPRYLIKTRGQQVTLSCSPISGHRSVSWYQQTPGQGLQFLFEYFSETQRNKGNFPGRFSGRQFSNSRSEMNVSTLELGDSALYLCASSPGEQGVDQPQHFGDGTRLSIL.

With regard to this clonotype: The germline gene is not matched at one end of the junction; a read error may be the cause. The genes are TRBV4-1 and TRBJ2-1; D may be TRBD1 (6 bases). This CDR3 is built from 15 residues. Looked up from germline, CDR1 is MGHRA and CDR2 is YSYEKL. As DNA, the CDR3 is TGCGCCGGCAGCCAAGTCTGGGACAACTACAATGAGCAGTTCTTC. Translating it yields CAGSQVWDNYNEQFF.

This clonotype was recorded a few times. The chain recombines TRBV6-5 with TRBJ2-3; D gene uncertain. The CDR3 runs to 12 residues. Germline CDR1 is MNHEY and CDR2 is SVGAGI. Trimming took off 6 bases at V and 2 bases at J, with 6 bases between the two ends. The CDR3 DNA reads TGTGCCAGCAGGGATGACACAGATACGCAGTATTTT. Residues: CASRDDTDTQYF.

On this clonotype itself: The junction departs from germline at one end; a sequencing error may be responsible. The CDR3 loop reads CANSPGLGSVSEQLF. CDR3 coding DNA: TGTGCCAACTCCCCGGGACTAGGTTCCGTCAGTGAGCAGCTCTTC. V and J are TRBV11-1 and TRBJ2-1, with TRBD2 matching 8 bases. The length of the CDR3 is 15 residues. Germline V gives CDR1 SGHAT, CDR2 FQDESV (reference sequence). Full variable domain (remainder filled in from reference TRBV11-1 and TRBJ2-1): EAEVAQSPRYKITEKSQAVAFWCDPISGHATLYWYRQILGQGPELLVQFQDESVVDDSQLPKDRFSAERLKGVDSTLKIQPAELGDSAMYLCANSPGLGSVSEQLFGPGTRLTVL.

The sample holds many counts of this clonotype. The V gene is TRBV4-2, the J gene TRBJ2-1, with 13 bases matching TRBD2. This CDR3 contains 16 residues. J was trimmed by 5 bases and V by 4 bases; bases with no gene match: 5. From germline, CDR1 is LGHNA and CDR2 YNFKEQ. The DNA of the CDR3 is TGTGCCAGCAGCCTATTGGGACTAGCGGGAAACAATGAGCAGTTCTTC. Protein product: CASSLLGLAGNNEQFF.

This clonotype was observed once. One junction end does not reproduce the germline sequence, and a read error may be involved. The V and J genes are TRBV11-2 and TRBJ2-7, with D possibly TRBD1 on 6 matching bases. Germline loops: CDR1 SGHAT, CDR2 FQNNGV. The CDR3 has 16 residues. CDR3 region: CPSSEGQAPAFDEQYF. The CDR3 DNA is TGTCCCAGCAGCGAGGGACAAGCGCCCGCCTTTGACGAGCAGTACTTC.

The chain couples TRBV4-3 to TRBJ2-2; D may be TRBD1 (5 bases). The CDR3 runs to 16 residues. Germline V CDR1 and CDR2: LGHNA, YSLEER. The CDR3 DNA sequence: TGCTCCAACAGCCCAGGACAAGGCCCGAACACCGGGGAGCTGTTTTTT. Amino acid sequence: CSNSPGQGPNTGELFF.

This clonotype was found many times. The chain uses TRBV29-1 and TRBJ1-2; no clear D gene. This CDR3 is 10 amino acids long. V gave up 7 bases and J gave up 8 bases, with 11 bases separating them. Germline CDR1 is SQVTM and CDR2 is ANQGSEA. The DNA of the CDR3 is TGCAGCGCCAACCCAGCGGGCTACACCTTC. This gives the protein CSANPAGYTF.

This clonotype has just a few counts. This chain's CDR3 is CASSKSGTGPYEQYF. The CDR3 DNA sequence: TGTGCCAGCAGCAAGTCCGGGACAGGACCCTACGAGCAGTACTTC. The chain couples TRBV2 to TRBJ2-7; 8 bases are a match to TRBD1. The CDR3 has 15 residues. Germline loops: CDR1 SNHLY, CDR2 FYNNEI. The J segment lost 2 bases and the V segment lost 6 bases, leaving 9 bases of the junction unmatched. Variable domain in full (rest from reference TRBV2 and TRBJ2-7): EPEVTQTPSHQVTQMGQEVILRCVPISNHLYFYWYRQILGQKVEFLVSFYNNEISEKSEIFDDQFSVERPDGSNFTLKIRSTKLEDSAMYFCASSKSGTGPYEQYFGPGTRLTVT.

This chain uses TRBV11-2 with TRBJ2-1; maybe TRBD2 (6 bases). Germline V gene lookup returns CDR1 SGHAT and CDR2 FQNNGV. V was clipped by 8 bases and J by 9 bases, with 17 bases between them. The CDR3 extends over 13 amino acids. CDR3 amino acids: CASGLSSVSEQFF. In nucleotides, the CDR3 is TGTGCCAGCGGCCTCTCTAGCGTCAGTGAGCAGTTCTTC.

This clonotype has ten or more counts. This chain links TRBV6-6 with TRBJ2-1; D could derive from TRBD1 or TRBD2 (6 bases each). Trimming shortened V by 4 bases and J by 6 bases, and 22 bases separated the two germline ends. CDR1 and CDR2 from the germline V gene are MNHNY and SVGAGI (reference sequence). This CDR3 spans 17 amino acids. The CDR3 DNA reads TGTGCCAGCAGTTCCCCCGGGCCGACAGGAGGGGGCAATGAGCAGTTCTTC. This translates into CASSSPGPTGGGNEQFF.

This clonotype was recorded a few times. The J gene is TRBJ2-2, the V gene TRBV30; tentatively, D is TRBD1 or TRBD2 (5 bases each). The V and J ends lost 7 bases and 0 bases respectively, with 12 bases between them. CDR3 length equals 14 residues. In germline, CDR1 is GTSNPN, CDR2 SVGIG (reference sequence). The CDR3 is CAFSLGANTGELFF. CDR3 DNA: TGTGCCTTCTCCCTGGGGGCGAACACCGGGGAGCTGTTTTTT.

On this clonotype itself: This CDR3 is missing its conserved last phenylalanine or tryptophan, likely due to a read error. This chain joins TRBV11-2 and TRBJ1-3, with D hard to call. V lost 5 bases, J lost 9 bases, and 17 bases lay in between. CDR1 is SGHAT, CDR2 FQNNGV, per germline. This CDR3 contains 14 residues. The CDR3 loop is CASSPVSADVTIYI. DNA for the CDR3: TGTGCCAGCAGCCCCGTTTCCGCTGACGTCACCATATATATT.

Details on this clonotype: This may be a read error: a much more frequent sequence differs by one nucleotide. V is TRBV5-4 and J is TRBJ2-2; 9 nucleotides align to TRBD1. The germline CDR1 and CDR2 sequences are SGHNT and YYREEE (reference sequence). This CDR3 has 16 residues. This CDR3 reads CDSSPRQGVDTGELFF. The CDR3, as DNA: TGTGACAGCAGCCCTAGACAGGGGGTAGACACCGGGGAGCTGTTTTTT.

The gene calls are TRBV12-3 or TRBV12-4 and TRBJ1-1; D possibly corresponds to TRBD1 (5 bases). The germline V and J ends were trimmed by 5 bases and 4 bases, with 11 bases remaining between them. The CDR3 extends over 13 amino acids. CDR3 coding DNA: TGTGCCAGCAGTCAGGGATTAACCACTGAAGCTTTCTTT. This sequence encodes CASSQGLTTEAFF.

Comment on this clonotype: The germline gene is not matched at one end of the junction; a read error may be the cause. V and J are TRBV4-3 and TRBJ2-7; D gene unclear. This CDR3 is 14 amino acids long. Germline V CDR1 and CDR2: LGHNA, YSLEER. The CDR3 DNA reads as TGCGCCAGCAGCCAAGATCACTGGTCCTACGGGCAGTACTTC. Amino acid sequence: CASSQDHWSYGQYF.